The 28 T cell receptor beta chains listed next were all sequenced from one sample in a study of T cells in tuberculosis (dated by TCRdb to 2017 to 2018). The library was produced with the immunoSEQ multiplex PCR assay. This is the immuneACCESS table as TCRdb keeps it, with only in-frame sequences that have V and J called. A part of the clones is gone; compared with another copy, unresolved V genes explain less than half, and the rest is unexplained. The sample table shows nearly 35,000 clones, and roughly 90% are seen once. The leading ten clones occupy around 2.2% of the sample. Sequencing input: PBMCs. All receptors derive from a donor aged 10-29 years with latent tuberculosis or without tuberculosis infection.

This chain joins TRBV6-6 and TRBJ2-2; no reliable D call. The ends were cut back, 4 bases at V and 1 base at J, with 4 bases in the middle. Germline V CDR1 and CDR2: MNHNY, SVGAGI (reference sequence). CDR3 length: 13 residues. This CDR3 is CASSSLNTGELFF. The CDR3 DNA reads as TGTGCCAGCAGTTCCCTGAACACCGGGGAGCTGTTTTTT.

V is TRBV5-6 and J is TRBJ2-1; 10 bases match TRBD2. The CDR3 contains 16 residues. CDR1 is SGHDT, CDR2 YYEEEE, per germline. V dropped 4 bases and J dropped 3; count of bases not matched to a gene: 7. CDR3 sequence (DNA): TGTGCCAGCAGCGTCTCTACTAGCGGGAACTACAATGAGCAGTTCTTC. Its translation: CASSVSTSGNYNEQFF.

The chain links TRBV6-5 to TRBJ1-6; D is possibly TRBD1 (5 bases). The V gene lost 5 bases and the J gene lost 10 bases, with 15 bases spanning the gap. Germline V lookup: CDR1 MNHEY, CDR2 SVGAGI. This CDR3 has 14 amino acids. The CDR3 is CASSPGQGSSPLHF. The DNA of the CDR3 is TGTGCCAGCAGTCCCGGGCAGGGAAGCTCACCCCTCCACTTT.

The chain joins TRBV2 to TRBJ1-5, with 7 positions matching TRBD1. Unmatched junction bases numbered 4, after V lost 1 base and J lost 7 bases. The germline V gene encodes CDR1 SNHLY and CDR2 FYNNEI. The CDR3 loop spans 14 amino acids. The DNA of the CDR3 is TGTGCCAGCAGTGAAGGACAGGGAAAACAGCCCCAGCATTTT. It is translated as CASSEGQGKQPQHF.

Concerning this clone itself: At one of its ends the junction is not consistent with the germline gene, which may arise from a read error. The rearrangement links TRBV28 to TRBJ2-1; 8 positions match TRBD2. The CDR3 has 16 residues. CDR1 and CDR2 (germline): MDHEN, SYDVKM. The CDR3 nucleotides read TGTGCCAGCAGCCCGAAGATAGCGGGGACTCTCACCCCAGAGCTCTTC. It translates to CASSPKIAGTLTPELF.

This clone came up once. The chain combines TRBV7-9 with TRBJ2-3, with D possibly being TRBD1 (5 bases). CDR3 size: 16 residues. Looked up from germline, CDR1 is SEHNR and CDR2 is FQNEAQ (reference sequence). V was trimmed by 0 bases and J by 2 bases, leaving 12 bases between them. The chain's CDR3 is CASSLAPREITDTQYF. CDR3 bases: TGTGCCAGCAGCTTAGCTCCCAGGGAAATCACAGATACGCAGTATTTT.

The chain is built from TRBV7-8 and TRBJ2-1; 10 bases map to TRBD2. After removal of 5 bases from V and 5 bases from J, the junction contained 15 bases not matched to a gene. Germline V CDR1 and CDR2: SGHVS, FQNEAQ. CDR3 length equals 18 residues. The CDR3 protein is CASSHKGSGRAVNNEQFF. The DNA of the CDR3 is TGTGCCAGCAGCCACAAAGGGAGCGGGAGGGCCGTCAACAATGAGCAGTTCTTC.

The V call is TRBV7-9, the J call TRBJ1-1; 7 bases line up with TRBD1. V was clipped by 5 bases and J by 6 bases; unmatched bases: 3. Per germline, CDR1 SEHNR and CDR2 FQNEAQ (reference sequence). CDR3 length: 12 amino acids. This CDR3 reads CASSEDRSEAFF. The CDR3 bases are TGTGCCAGCAGCGAGGACAGGTCTGAAGCTTTCTTT.

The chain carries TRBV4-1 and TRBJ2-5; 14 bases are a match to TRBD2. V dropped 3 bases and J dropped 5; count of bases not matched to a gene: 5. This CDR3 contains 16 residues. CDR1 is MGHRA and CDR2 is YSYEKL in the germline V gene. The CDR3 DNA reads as TGCGCCAGCAGCCATAGGACTAGCGGGGGGCGGGAGACCCAGTACTTC. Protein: CASSHRTSGGRETQYF.

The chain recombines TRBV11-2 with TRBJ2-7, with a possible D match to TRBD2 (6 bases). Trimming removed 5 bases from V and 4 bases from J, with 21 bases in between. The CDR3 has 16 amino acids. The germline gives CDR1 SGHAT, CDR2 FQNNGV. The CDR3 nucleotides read TGTGCCAGCAGCCCCCCTGGAGGGGCGAATCCGTACGAGCAGTACTTC. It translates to CASSPPGGANPYEQYF.

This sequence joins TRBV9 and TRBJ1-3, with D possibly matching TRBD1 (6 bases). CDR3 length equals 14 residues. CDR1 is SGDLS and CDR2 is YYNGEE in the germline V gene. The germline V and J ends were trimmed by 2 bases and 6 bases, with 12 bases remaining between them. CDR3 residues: CASSVGGPQNTIYF. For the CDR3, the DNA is TGTGCCAGCAGCGTCGGGGGGCCGCAAAACACCATATATTTT. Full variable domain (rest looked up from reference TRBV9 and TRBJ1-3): DSGVTQTPKHLITATGQRVTLRCSPRSGDLSVYWYQQSLDQGLQFLIQYYNGEERAKGNILERFSAQQFPDLHSELNLSSLELGDSALYFCASSVGGPQNTIYFGEGSWLTVV.

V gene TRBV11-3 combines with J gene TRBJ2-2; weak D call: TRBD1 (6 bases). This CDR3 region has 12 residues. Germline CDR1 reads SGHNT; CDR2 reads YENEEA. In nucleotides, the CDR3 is TGTGCTTGCAGCAGGGGCACCGGGGAGCTGTTTTTT. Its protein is CACSRGTGELFF.

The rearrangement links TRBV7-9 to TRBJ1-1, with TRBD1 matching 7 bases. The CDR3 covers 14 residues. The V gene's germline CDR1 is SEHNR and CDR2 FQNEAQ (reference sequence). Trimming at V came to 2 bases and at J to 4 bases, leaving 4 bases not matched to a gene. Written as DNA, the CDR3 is TGTGCCAGCAGCTTACAGGGGGATATCACTGAAGCTTTCTTT. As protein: CASSLQGDITEAFF.

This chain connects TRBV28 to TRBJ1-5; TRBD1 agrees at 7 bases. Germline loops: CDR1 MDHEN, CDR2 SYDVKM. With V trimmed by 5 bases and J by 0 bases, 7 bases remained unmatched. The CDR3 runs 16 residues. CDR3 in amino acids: CASSPGTVNSNQPQHF. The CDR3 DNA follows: TGTGCCAGCAGTCCGGGGACAGTTAATAGCAATCAGCCCCAGCATTTT.

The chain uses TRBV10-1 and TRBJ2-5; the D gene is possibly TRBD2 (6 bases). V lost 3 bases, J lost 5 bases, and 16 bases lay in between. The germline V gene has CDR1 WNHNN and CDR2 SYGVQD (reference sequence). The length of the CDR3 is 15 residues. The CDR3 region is CASSDRDPGDETQYF. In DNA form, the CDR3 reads TGCGCCAGCAGTGACCGGGACCCGGGAGACGAGACCCAGTACTTC.

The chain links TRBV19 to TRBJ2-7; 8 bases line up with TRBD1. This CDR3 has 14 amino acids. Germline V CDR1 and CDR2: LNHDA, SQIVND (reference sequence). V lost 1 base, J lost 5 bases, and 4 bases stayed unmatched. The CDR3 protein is CASSIGTGRNEQYF. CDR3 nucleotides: TGTGCCAGTAGTATAGGGACAGGGAGAAACGAGCAGTACTTC.

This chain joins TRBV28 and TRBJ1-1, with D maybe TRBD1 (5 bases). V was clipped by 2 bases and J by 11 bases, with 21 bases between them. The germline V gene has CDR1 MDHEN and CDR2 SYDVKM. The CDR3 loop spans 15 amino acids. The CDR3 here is CASSLPAGILNGAFF. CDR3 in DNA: TGTGCCAGCAGTTTACCAGCAGGGATATTGAACGGGGCTTTCTTT. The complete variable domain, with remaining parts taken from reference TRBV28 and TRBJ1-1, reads DVKVTQSSRYLVKRTGEKVFLECVQDMDHENMFWYRQDPGLGLRLIYFSYDVKMKEKGDIPEGYSVSREKKERFSLILESASTNQTSMYLCASSLPAGILNGAFFGQGTRLTVV.

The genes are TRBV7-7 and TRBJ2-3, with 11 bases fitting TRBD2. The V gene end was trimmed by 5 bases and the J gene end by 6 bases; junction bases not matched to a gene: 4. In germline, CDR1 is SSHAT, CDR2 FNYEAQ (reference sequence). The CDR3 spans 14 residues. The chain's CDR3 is CASSTSGGRDTQYF. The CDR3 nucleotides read TGTGCCAGCAGCACTAGCGGGGGCCGGGATACGCAGTATTTT.

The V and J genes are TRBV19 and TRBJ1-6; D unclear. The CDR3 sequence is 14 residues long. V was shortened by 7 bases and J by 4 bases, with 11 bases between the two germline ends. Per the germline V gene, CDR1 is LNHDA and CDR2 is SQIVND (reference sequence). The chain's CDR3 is CASIQAGYNSPLHF. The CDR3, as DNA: TGTGCCAGTATCCAGGCGGGATATAATTCACCCCTCCACTTT.

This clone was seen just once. CDR3 sequence reads: CASSLEGANSPLHF. DNA for the CDR3: TGTGCCAGCAGCTTAGAGGGGGCAAATTCACCCCTCCACTTT. The chain carries TRBV7-9 and TRBJ1-6, with 7 nucleotides matching TRBD1. This CDR3 contains 14 residues. CDR1 and CDR2 (germline): SEHNR, FQNEAQ (reference sequence). Trimming removed 1 base from V and 7 bases from J; junction bases left unmatched: 1.

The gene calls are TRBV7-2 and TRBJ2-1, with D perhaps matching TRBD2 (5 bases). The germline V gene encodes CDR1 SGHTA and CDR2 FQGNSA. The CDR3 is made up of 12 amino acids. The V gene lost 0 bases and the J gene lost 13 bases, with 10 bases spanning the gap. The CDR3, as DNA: TGTGCCAGCAGCTTAGCGAGGGCCAATCAGTTCTTC. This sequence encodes CASSLARANQFF.

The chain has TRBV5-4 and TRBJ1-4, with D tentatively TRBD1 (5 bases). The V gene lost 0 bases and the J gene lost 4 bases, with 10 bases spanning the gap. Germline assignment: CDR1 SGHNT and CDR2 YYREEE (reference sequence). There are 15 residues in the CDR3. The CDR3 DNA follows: TGTGCCAGCAGCTTGGCCGGGGGGATTAATGAAAAACTGTTTTTT. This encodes CASSLAGGINEKLFF.

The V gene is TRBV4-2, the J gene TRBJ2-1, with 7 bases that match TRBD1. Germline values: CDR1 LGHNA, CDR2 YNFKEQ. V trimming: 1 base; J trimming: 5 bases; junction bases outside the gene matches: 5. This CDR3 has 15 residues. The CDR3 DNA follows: TGTGCCAGCAGCCAAGTCGGGGACAGAAACAATGAGCAGTTCTTC. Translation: CASSQVGDRNNEQFF.

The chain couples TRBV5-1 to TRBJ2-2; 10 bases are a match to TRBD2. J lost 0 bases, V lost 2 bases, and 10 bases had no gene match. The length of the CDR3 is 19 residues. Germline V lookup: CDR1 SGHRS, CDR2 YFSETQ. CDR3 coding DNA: TGCGCCAGCAGCTTCCCTGGTGGACTAGCGGATGCGAACACCGGGGAGCTGTTTTTT. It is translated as CASSFPGGLADANTGELFF.

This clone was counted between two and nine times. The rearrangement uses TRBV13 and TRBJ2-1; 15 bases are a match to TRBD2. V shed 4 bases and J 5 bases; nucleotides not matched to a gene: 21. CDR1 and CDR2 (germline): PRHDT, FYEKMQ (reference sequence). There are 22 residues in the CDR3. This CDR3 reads CASSSLKRTSGRGRIDNNEQFF. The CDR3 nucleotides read TGTGCCAGCAGCTCACTGAAGAGGACTAGCGGGAGGGGCCGAATCGATAACAATGAGCAGTTCTTC.

This CDR3 is CASSLQRGFEETQYF. The CDR3 nucleotides are TGTGCCAGCAGCTTGCAGCGGGGGTTCGAGGAGACCCAGTACTTC. The chain employs TRBV7-2 and TRBJ2-5; 8 bases are shared with TRBD2. The junction had 8 bases not matched to a gene; V was cut back by 3 bases and J by 5 bases. CDR1 is SGHTA, CDR2 FQGNSA, per germline. The CDR3 totals 15 residues.

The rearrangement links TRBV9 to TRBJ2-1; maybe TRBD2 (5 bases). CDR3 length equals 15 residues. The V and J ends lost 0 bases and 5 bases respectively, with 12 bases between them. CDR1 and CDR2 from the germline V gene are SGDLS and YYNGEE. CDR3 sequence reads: CASSVGPSQDNEQFF. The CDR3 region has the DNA TGTGCCAGCAGCGTAGGTCCTAGCCAGGACAATGAGCAGTTCTTC.

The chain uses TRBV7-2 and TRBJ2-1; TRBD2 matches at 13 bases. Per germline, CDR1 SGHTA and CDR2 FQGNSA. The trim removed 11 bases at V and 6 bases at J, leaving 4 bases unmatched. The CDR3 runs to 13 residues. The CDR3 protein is CAGGTSGVNEQFF. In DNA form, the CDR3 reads TGTGCCGGCGGGACTAGCGGGGTCAATGAGCAGTTCTTC.